These T cell receptor beta chains were read from a single sample in a study of patients and donors after allogeneic stem cell transplantation. MiXCR, applied by TCRdb to the RT-PCR reads, yields one record per CDR3 protein. The sample has about 410,000 distinct CDR3 sequences; 16% are singletons. Source material: blood, either unsorted or a sorted T cell fraction (not recorded which). These receptors came from a human donor who was either an allogeneic HSCT recipient or a stem cell or donor lymphocyte infusion donor (not recorded which). It is not recorded whose cells these are; they may come from a transplant donor. The CDR3 runs from the conserved cysteine through the conserved F or W. A D gene is named only where the DNA matches it firmly. Clone size is shown for a subset of rows, as once, few, many or a class of expanded clone.

d_call clone_size j_call v_call cdr3_nt cdr3_aa
- few TRBJ2-5 TRBV2 TGTGCCAGCAGTGACGCGGGAAAGACAGAGACCCAGTACTTC CASSDAGKTETQYF
- few TRBJ2-1 TRBV5-1 TGCGCCAGCAGCTTGGCCGGGACTTCATCAGGATATGAGCAGTTCTTC CASSLAGTSSGYEQFF
- - TRBJ1-5 TRBV2 TGTGCCAGCAGTGTCGATCAGCCCCAGCATTTT CASSVDQPQHF
- - TRBJ2-5 TRBV23-1 TGCGCCAGCAGTCGTTCCATCCAAGAGACCCAGTACTTC CASSRSIQETQYF
TRBD1 few TRBJ2-2 TRBV6-1 TGTGCCAGCAGGACGACAGGGGCCACGAACACCGGGGAGCTGTTTTTT CASRTTGATNTGELFF
- - TRBJ1-2 TRBV4-2 TGTGCCAGCAGCCCTACCGCGGGGGGGAACACTGTGGGCTACACCTTC CASSPTAGGNTVGYTF
- few TRBJ1-5 TRBV6-5 TGTGCCAGCAGTTACCCTCAGACAGCAAATAGCAATCAGCCCCAGCATTTT CASSYPQTANSNQPQHF
TRBD1 - TRBJ2-4 TRBV4-3 TGCGCCAGCAGCCAAGCCCCGGGACAGGGAAAAAACATTCAGTACTTC CASSQAPGQGKNIQYF
TRBD1 - TRBJ1-2 TRBV28 TGTGCCAGCACAAGGGGACAGGGGGCTGGCTACACCTTC CASTRGQGAGYTF
- many TRBJ1-2 TRBV4-3 TGCGCCAGCAGCCAAGTGGCAGGGCAGAGCTATGGCTACACCTTC CASSQVAGQSYGYTF
- - TRBJ1-4 TRBV6-5 TGTGCCAGCAGTTACTCCACAGGGTCAAAGCGCGCTAATGAAAAACTGTTTTTT CASSYSTGSKRANEKLFF
- - TRBJ2-7 TRBV5-1 TGCGCCAGCGCGGAGGGCAGCTACGAGCAGTACTTC CASAEGSYEQYF
- few TRBJ1-6 TRBV6-5 TGTGCCAGCAGTTACTCGTGGAGGGGAGGTGCGGGGAATTCACCCCTCCACTTT CASSYSWRGGAGNSPLHF
- - TRBJ1-1 TRBV6-5 TGTGCCAGCAGTTACCGGCGGGGAATGAACACTGAAGCTTTCTTT CASSYRRGMNTEAFF
TRBD1 - TRBJ2-1 TRBV7-9 TGTGCCAGCAGCTTCGACAGGGGGAGGCATGAGCAGTTCTTC CASSFDRGRHEQFF
- - TRBJ1-4 TRBV19 TGTGCCAGCGGACGTGGTGTAGGGGAGGTACCAGCAACTAATGAAAAACTGTTTTTT CASGRGVGEVPATNEKLFF
- - TRBJ1-1 TRBV3-1 TGTGCCAGCAGCCAAGGGGTAACCACTGAAGCTTTCTTT CASSQGVTTEAFF
- few TRBJ1-2 TRBV5-1 TGCGCCAGCAGCTTGGATCCCGTAATTTCAGGGGCGCTTGGCTACACCTTC CASSLDPVISGALGYTF
- few TRBJ2-5 TRBV20-1 TGCAGTGCTAAGGTCGGGGGCCCAGAGACCCAGTACTTC CSAKVGGPETQYF
TRBD2 - TRBJ2-2 TRBV12-3/TRBV12-4 TGTGCCAGCAGGGCTAGCGGGAGATCAGTGTCGCGAACCGGGGAGCTGTTTTTT CASRASGRSVSRTGELFF
- many TRBJ2-2 TRBV20-1 TGCAGTGCCAGGGACCTCACCGGGGAGCTGTTTTTT CSARDLTGELFF
- - TRBJ2-7 TRBV2 TGTGCCAGCAGTGAGATCCCCAGGGCCTACGAGCAGTACTTC CASSEIPRAYEQYF
- - TRBJ1-2 TRBV4-1 TGCGCCAGCAGCCCCCTACCCGGGGGGAACTATGGCTACACCTTC CASSPLPGGNYGYTF
- - TRBJ2-3 TRBV6-2/TRBV6-3 TGTGCCCCCCCGAAGTTCAGGAGATGGGCGCAGTATTTT CAPPKFRRWAQYF
TRBD1 - TRBJ2-4 TRBV9 TGTGCCAGCAGCACACAAACCGGGACAGGTCTAGCCAAAAACATTCAGTACTTC CASSTQTGTGLAKNIQYF
- many TRBJ2-5 TRBV13 TGTGCCAGCAGCTTATGGGAGAGGGTGAAGACCCAGTACTTC CASSLWERVKTQYF
- few TRBJ2-1 TRBV6-5 TGTGCCAGCAGTTACCACTGGGGCTCTAGCTCCTACAATGAGCAGTTCTTC CASSYHWGSSSYNEQFF
TRBD1 many TRBJ2-2 TRBV20-1 TGCAGTGCTAGTGGACAGGGAAACACCGGGGAGCTGTTTTTT CSASGQGNTGELFF
TRBD2 - TRBJ2-2 TRBV9 TGTGCCAGCAGCCTCCTAGCGGGAGGCCTAGCCGTAGGAACCGGGGAGCTGTTTTTT CASSLLAGGLAVGTGELFF
TRBD2 - TRBJ2-3 TRBV4-1 TGCGCCAGCAGCCAAGTGGGAGCGGGAGGGGTTGAAGATACGCAGTATTTT CASSQVGAGGVEDTQYF
TRBD2 few TRBJ2-7 TRBV30 TGTGCCTGGAGTAGACTAGCGGGAGGAGAGCAGTACTTC CAWSRLAGGEQYF
- few TRBJ2-1 TRBV9 TGTGCCAGCAGCGTCTCCCCAGGGTTAGGGAATGAGCAGTTCTTC CASSVSPGLGNEQFF
TRBD2 few TRBJ2-3 TRBV24-1 TGTGCCACCAGTGATTGGGCCTCAACTAGCGGCAAAAACACAGATACGCAGTATTTT CATSDWASTSGKNTDTQYF
- once TRBJ2-7 TRBV6-1 TGTGCCAGCAAGCGTGGCGGGTCCTACGAGCAGTACTTC CASKRGGSYEQYF
- few TRBJ2-1 TRBV3-1 TGTGCCAGCAGCCAAGTTTTCGGACTGAGGGGTAATGAGCAGTTCTTC CASSQVFGLRGNEQFF
- few TRBJ2-1 TRBV27 TGTGCCAGCAGGGATTGGGGAAGCAATGAGCAGTTCTTC CASRDWGSNEQFF
TRBD2 few TRBJ2-1 TRBV5-1 TGCGCCAGCAGCGGAAAGGGACTAGCGGGAATCAATGAGCAGTTCTTC CASSGKGLAGINEQFF